One sample yielded the 22 T cell receptor beta chains listed below, sequenced in a study of cytomegalovirus exposure and HLA in healthy donors. A multiplex PCR was run with 60 Vbeta primers and 13 Jbeta primers. Here immunoSEQ multiplex PCR was the method, and the copy in TCRdb shows in-frame clones only, minus some. The repertoire holds about 200,000 clones, with 70% to 85% as singletons. The sample comprised PBMCs. These receptors originate from a boy younger than 10 in good health and CMV-seronegative.

A note on this clone: The same CDR3 also results from other DNA sequences found in this sample. The chain links TRBV6-5 to TRBJ2-7; tentative D call: TRBD2 (5 bases). This CDR3 has 11 residues. Trimming cost V 5 bases and J 3 bases, with 5 bases left between them. Germline values: CDR1 MNHEY, CDR2 SVGAGI. The CDR3 DNA follows: TGTGCCAGCAGTCGGGGCTACGAGCAGTACTTC. The encoded protein is CASSRGYEQYF.

The rearrangement uses TRBV7-9 and TRBJ2-7; possible D gene TRBD2, 7 bases. The germline V and J ends were trimmed by 5 bases and 5 bases, with 13 bases remaining between them. The CDR3 is made up of 13 amino acids. Germline CDR1 SEHNR, CDR2 FQNEAQ (reference sequence). For the CDR3, the DNA is TGTGCCAGCAGCGCTCCGGGGGGCGACGAGCAGTACTTC. Its translation is CASSAPGGDEQYF.

The rearrangement links TRBV7-3 to TRBJ2-2; TRBD2 is a possible D gene (5 bases). From germline, CDR1 is SGHTA and CDR2 FQGTGA. The V end lost 0 bases, the J end lost 1 base, and 6 bases lay between the germline ends. This CDR3 is built from 15 residues. The CDR3 is CASSLTGRNTGELFF. For the CDR3, the DNA is TGTGCCAGCAGCTTAACGGGGAGGAACACCGGGGAGCTGTTTTTT.

The genes are TRBV7-9 and TRBJ1-6, with 7 bases matching TRBD1. The V segment lost 1 base and the J segment 14 bases; nucleotides outside the gene matches: 5. CDR3 length equals 13 residues. From germline, CDR1 is SEHNR and CDR2 FQNEAQ (reference sequence). In DNA form, the CDR3 reads TGTGCCAGCAGCTTAGACAGGGGCTCAACCCTCCACTTT. Translating it yields CASSLDRGSTLHF.

This chain joins TRBV19 and TRBJ1-2; unclear D gene. Germline V gives CDR1 LNHDA, CDR2 SQIVND (reference sequence). The CDR3 runs to 13 residues. The ends were cut back, 2 bases at V and 2 bases at J, with 6 bases in the middle. DNA for the CDR3: TGTGCCAGTAGTATAAAACAAAACTATGGCTACACCTTC. Amino acid sequence: CASSIKQNYGYTF.

V usage is TRBV19 and J usage is TRBJ1-3; D unresolved. The germline gives CDR1 LNHDA, CDR2 SQIVND (reference sequence). V was trimmed by 6 bases and J by 2 bases, leaving 14 bases between them. This CDR3 is 15 amino acids long. The CDR3 sequence is CASRKNSGAGNTIYF. The CDR3 DNA follows: TGTGCCAGTAGGAAGAACTCCGGGGCTGGAAACACCATATATTTT.

V usage is TRBV7-2 and J usage is TRBJ2-2; tentative D call: TRBD2 (6 bases). CDR1 is SGHTA and CDR2 is FQGNSA in the germline V gene. V lost 5 bases and J 2 bases, leaving 15 bases between the germline ends. The CDR3 is 16 residues long. In DNA, the CDR3 is TGTGCCAGCAGCCCCCTCGGGACTCTCAACACCGGGGAGCTGTTTTTT. Protein: CASSPLGTLNTGELFF.

The rearrangement joins TRBV18 to TRBJ1-4; TRBD1 agrees at 8 bases. Trimming took 2 bases from V and 7 from J; bases not matched to a gene: 3. Germline values: CDR1 KGHSH, CDR2 LQKENI. There are 14 residues in the CDR3. The CDR3, as DNA: TGTGCCAGCTCACCAGGGACAGGCCCTGAAAAACTGTTTTTT. Its translation: CASSPGTGPEKLFF.

This chain uses TRBV2 with TRBJ1-1; D may be TRBD1 (6 bases). Germline loops: CDR1 SNHLY, CDR2 FYNNEI. CDR3 size: 13 residues. Trimming removed 6 bases from V and 2 bases from J, with 10 bases in between. The CDR3 nucleotides are TGTGCCAGCAGAGGGGGGGGAAACACTGAAGCTTTCTTT. Translated: CASRGGGNTEAFF.

In nucleotides, the CDR3 is TGCGCCAGCAGCTACTCGGGCAGGGGGCTCACAGATACGCAGTATTTT. The encoded protein is CASSYSGRGLTDTQYF. V is TRBV5-1 and J is TRBJ2-3; 8 positions match TRBD1. The trim removed 3 bases at V and 2 bases at J, leaving 8 bases unmatched. CDR1 and CDR2 from the germline V gene are SGHRS and YFSETQ. The CDR3 runs to 16 residues. Looking up the rest from reference TRBV5-1 and TRBJ2-3 gives the full variable domain: KAGVTQTPRYLIKTRGQQVTLSCSPISGHRSVSWYQQTPGQGLQFLFEYFSETQRNKGNFPGRFSGRQFSNSRSEMNVSTLELGDSALYLCASSYSGRGLTDTQYFGPGTRLTVL.

The rearrangement joins TRBV2 to TRBJ1-2; D possibly corresponds to TRBD1 (5 bases). Trimming left V 7 bases short and J 4 bases short, with 16 bases between. This CDR3 has 14 amino acids. Germline CDR1 reads SNHLY; CDR2 reads FYNNEI. The DNA of the CDR3 is TGTGCCAGCACCGACTTACAGGTTATCTATGGCTACACCTTC. It specifies CASTDLQVIYGYTF.

The V gene is TRBV6-1, the J gene TRBJ2-5; 8 nucleotides match TRBD2. The DNA end is more similar to TRBJ2-7, so the J call may be wrong. Germline V gene lookup returns CDR1 MNHNS and CDR2 SASEGT. The CDR3 consists of 15 residues. The CDR3: CASSELAGRGYEQYF. The CDR3 DNA is TGTGCCAGCAGTGAACTAGCGGGTAGGGGGTACGAGCAGTACTTC.

This clone was recorded once. The chain links TRBV19 to TRBJ2-5; perhaps TRBD2 as D (6 bases). Trimming shortened V by 3 bases and J by 5 bases, and 10 bases separated the two germline ends. This CDR3 is built from 13 residues. Germline values: CDR1 LNHDA, CDR2 SQIVND (reference sequence). CDR3 amino acids: CASSMRGRETQYF. CDR3 bases: TGTGCCAGTAGTATGCGGGGTCGGGAGACCCAGTACTTC.

V and J are TRBV5-4 and TRBJ2-4; 8 nucleotides match TRBD1. This CDR3 comprises 14 residues. Germline CDR1 SGHNT, CDR2 YYREEE (reference sequence). Germline trimming cut 4 bases from V and 4 bases from J; bases unmatched to any gene: 4. The CDR3 DNA sequence: TGTGCCAGCAGCGCGGGACAGGAGAAAAACATTCAGTACTTC. It codes for CASSAGQEKNIQYF.

This chain uses TRBV21-1 with TRBJ1-4; the D call TRBD1 from the table was never checked on the DNA. TRBV21-1 is labeled a pseudogene. The CDR3 is made up of 16 amino acids. In nucleotides, the CDR3 is TGTGCCAGCAGCAAAGCAAGGGACAGGGGTGAGGAAAAACTGTTTTTT. Protein product: CASSKARDRGEEKLFF.

The rearrangement links TRBV9 to TRBJ1-2; TRBD1 might be the D (5 bases). The CDR3 is 15 amino acids. With 1 base removed from V and 5 bases from J, the gap between germline ends came to 15 bases. CDR1 SGDLS and CDR2 YYNGEE come from the germline V gene. CDR3 DNA sequence: TGTGCCAGCAGCGTAAGCGGCCTCGGGGGTTATGGCTACACCTTC. Translated, it gives CASSVSGLGGYGYTF.

This rearrangement joins TRBV7-9 to TRBJ1-2; D is perhaps TRBD1 (6 bases). The germline V and J ends were trimmed by 4 bases and 8 bases, with 14 bases remaining between them. The germline gives CDR1 SEHNR, CDR2 FQNEAQ (reference sequence). The CDR3 is 13 residues long. The CDR3 bases are TGTGCCAGCAGCTCCGGACAGTCCCTGGGCTACACCTTC. It translates to CASSSGQSLGYTF. Together with reference TRBV7-9 and TRBJ1-2, the CDR3 gives the full variable domain: DTGVSQNPRHKITKRGQNVTFRCDPISEHNRLYWYRQTLGQGPEFLTYFQNEAQLEKSRLLSDRFSAERPKGSFSTLEIQRTEQGDSAMYLCASSSGQSLGYTFGSGTRLTVV.

The chain recombines TRBV29-1 with TRBJ2-3, with no clear D. Per germline, CDR1 SQVTM and CDR2 ANQGSEA. The CDR3 runs to 12 residues. Trimming removed 3 bases from V and 1 base from J, with 5 bases in between. CDR3 sequence reads: CSVDQGTDTQYF. CDR3 nucleotides: TGCAGCGTTGACCAGGGCACAGATACGCAGTATTTT.

The chain recombines TRBV4-3 with TRBJ1-5; D not resolved. The germline V gene has CDR1 LGHNA and CDR2 YSLEER. The CDR3 has 16 residues. V was pared by 1 base and J by 2 bases, with 12 bases between. CDR3: CASSQVVQRGNQPQHF. The DNA for the CDR3 is TGCGCCAGCAGCCAAGTCGTGCAGAGGGGCAATCAGCCCCAGCATTTT.

The rearrangement uses TRBV27 and TRBJ2-7, with 8 bases identical to TRBD2. Germline-derived CDR1 and CDR2 are MNHEY and SMNVEV (reference sequence). The ends lost 8 bases at V and 2 bases at J; junction bases unmatched: 11. CDR3 size: 15 residues. The CDR3: CASGKAGATTYEQYF. CDR3 bases: TGTGCCAGCGGGAAAGCGGGGGCGACCACCTACGAGCAGTACTTC.

The chain is built from TRBV20-1 and TRBJ2-1; unclear D gene. The V gene's germline CDR1 is DFQATT and CDR2 SNEGSKA (reference sequence). Trimming took 4 bases from V and 8 from J, leaving 9 bases between them. The CDR3 length is 11 residues. CDR3 loop: CSATSAYEQFF. In nucleotides, the CDR3 is TGCAGTGCTACCTCAGCGTATGAGCAGTTCTTC.

The chain employs TRBV11-3 and TRBJ2-3, with 7 bases identical to TRBD2. V lost 4 bases to trimming and J lost 1 base; unmatched junction nucleotides: 5. Germline V gene data show CDR1 as SGHNT and CDR2 as YENEEA. This CDR3 region has 15 residues. The CDR3 sequence is CASSSSGARTDTQYF. The DNA for the CDR3 is TGTGCCAGCAGCTCAAGCGGGGCCCGCACAGATACGCAGTATTTT.